The next 19 T cell receptor beta chains were all read from a single sample in a study of blood T cell repertoires in COVID-19. TCRdb's copy holds only in-frame clones and misses some; the assay was immunoSEQ multiplex PCR. The sample carries 150,000 to 200,000 clones, 85% to 90% recorded once. The sequenced material came from peripheral blood. These receptors originate from a woman between 70 and 85 years old with acute or convalescent COVID-19.

The J gene is TRBJ2-7, the V gene TRBV27; D unresolved. CDR1 and CDR2 from the germline V gene are MNHEY and SMNVEV (reference sequence). Trimming removed 3 bases at V and 3 bases at J, with 12 bases between. CDR3 size: 14 residues. CDR3 residues: CASSFRFVGYEQYF. In nucleotides, the CDR3 is TGTGCCAGCAGTTTTCGTTTTGTCGGCTACGAGCAGTACTTC.

This CDR3 reads CASRADWEHGYTF. In nucleotides, the CDR3 is TGTGCCAGCAGGGCAGACTGGGAGCATGGCTACACCTTC. The chain uses TRBV6-5 and TRBJ1-2; no reliable D call. Germline V lookup: CDR1 MNHEY, CDR2 SVGAGI. This CDR3 is 13 amino acids long. Trimming removed 6 bases from V and 6 bases from J, with 14 bases in between.

J is TRBJ2-3 and V is TRBV6-5; D ambiguous. Trimming took 6 bases from V and 1 from J, leaving 11 bases between them. Germline-derived CDR1 and CDR2 are MNHEY and SVGAGI. The CDR3 spans 14 residues. The CDR3 nucleotides read TGTGCCAGCAGAAGGCTAGTCGGCACAGATACGCAGTATTTT. Translated, it gives CASRRLVGTDTQYF.

The rearrangement joins TRBV6-2 or TRBV6-3 to TRBJ2-1, with 7 bases matching TRBD2. The germline V gene has CDR1 MNHEY and CDR2 SVGEGT. V gave up 6 bases and J gave up 2 bases; unmatched junction bases: 10. This CDR3 is built from 16 residues. CDR3 in amino acids: CASSTLAGVAYNEQFF. In DNA form, the CDR3 reads TGTGCCAGCAGCACCCTCGCGGGAGTTGCCTACAATGAGCAGTTCTTC.

The chain is built from TRBV19 and TRBJ2-3, with 9 bases that match TRBD2. CDR1 and CDR2 from the germline V gene are LNHDA and SQIVND (reference sequence). Trimming removed 8 bases from V and 4 bases from J; junction bases left unmatched: 7. This CDR3 is 14 amino acids long. The CDR3 region is CASGVAGVADTQYF. CDR3 bases: TGTGCCAGTGGGGTAGCGGGAGTGGCAGATACGCAGTATTTT.

This chain joins TRBV24-1 and TRBJ2-1; TRBD2 matches at 7 bases. Trimming took 9 bases from V and 6 from J; bases not matched to a gene: 13. Germline V lookup: CDR1 KGHDR, CDR2 SFDVKD. The CDR3 has 15 amino acids. As DNA, the CDR3 is TGTGCCACCGAGTCCACGGCTAGCGGCTCCAATGAGCAGTTCTTC. Amino acids: CATESTASGSNEQFF.

V is TRBV3-1 (or the pseudogene TRBV3-2) and J is TRBJ1-2; tentatively, D is TRBD1 (6 bases). Trimming left V 0 bases short and J 4 bases short, with 6 bases between. CDR1 LGHDT and CDR2 YNNKEL come from the germline V gene (reference sequence). The CDR3 contains 13 residues. The CDR3 nucleotides read TGTGCCAGCAGCCAAGAAGGGGGCTATGGCTACACCTTC. This encodes CASSQEGGYGYTF.

The chain joins TRBV6-5 to TRBJ2-5; D remains ambiguous. Germline assignment: CDR1 MNHEY and CDR2 SVGAGI. V was cut by 6 bases and J by 5 bases, with 13 bases left in between. This CDR3 contains 13 residues. CDR3 coding DNA: TGTGCCAGCAGCAACCTATTAAGTGAGACCCAGTACTTC. This codes for CASSNLLSETQYF.

This sequence joins TRBV18 and TRBJ2-4, with 8 bases identical to TRBD2. Trimming removed 6 bases from V and 7 bases from J; junction bases left unmatched: 5. Germline-derived CDR1 and CDR2 are KGHSH and LQKENI. This CDR3 contains 13 residues. The CDR3 loop reads CASSPGLENIQYF. CDR3 nucleotides: TGTGCCAGCTCCCCGGGACTAGAGAACATTCAGTACTTC.

The chain joins TRBV5-1 to TRBJ2-7; TRBD2 aligns across 14 bases. The V gene's germline CDR1 is SGHRS and CDR2 YFSETQ. The CDR3 is 15 residues long. V was pared by 5 bases and J by 4 bases, with 5 bases of the junction left unmatched. CDR3 in DNA: TGCGCCAGCAGTCGGACTAGCGGGGGGTCTTACGAGCAGTACTTC. As protein: CASSRTSGGSYEQYF.

The J gene is TRBJ2-7, the V gene TRBV5-1, with D possibly being TRBD2 (6 bases). The V gene lost 0 bases and the J gene lost 3 bases, with 13 bases spanning the gap. The CDR3 runs 15 residues. Germline CDR1 reads SGHRS; CDR2 reads YFSETQ. As DNA, the CDR3 is TGCGCCAGCAGCTTGGGCGGGACCGGATACTACGAGCAGTACTTC. Protein: CASSLGGTGYYEQYF. Filled out from reference TRBV5-1 and TRBJ2-7, the complete variable domain reads KAGVTQTPRYLIKTRGQQVTLSCSPISGHRSVSWYQQTPGQGLQFLFEYFSETQRNKGNFPGRFSGRQFSNSRSEMNVSTLELGDSALYLCASSLGGTGYYEQYFGPGTRLTVT.

The chain links TRBV5-5 to TRBJ1-6; D is possibly TRBD1 (5 bases). The V gene lost 4 bases and the J gene lost 6 bases, with 14 bases spanning the gap. CDR3 length: 15 residues. Germline V CDR1 and CDR2: SGHKS, YYEKEE (reference sequence). In DNA, the CDR3 is TGTGCCAGCAGCCCAGAAGTACAGGTTAATTCACCCCTCCACTTT. It encodes CASSPEVQVNSPLHF.

V is TRBV4-1 and J is TRBJ1-4, with 9 positions matching TRBD1. The CDR3 extends over 15 amino acids. CDR1 MGHRA and CDR2 YSYEKL come from the germline V gene. V lost 5 bases and J lost 8; bases outside the gene matches: 9. CDR3 coding DNA: TGCGCCAGCAGCGTTCCGGGACAGGGAAAAGAAAAACTGTTTTTT. This encodes CASSVPGQGKEKLFF.

On this clone itself: The sample carries other DNA sequences with the same CDR3. This sequence joins TRBV5-1 and TRBJ1-6; D remains unclear. Germline V gene data show CDR1 as SGHRS and CDR2 as YFSETQ. This CDR3 comprises 13 residues. V was clipped by 0 bases and J by 14 bases, with 12 bases between them. CDR3 amino acids: CASSLGGREALHF. CDR3 coding DNA: TGCGCCAGCAGCTTGGGGGGTCGGGAGGCCCTCCACTTT. Using reference TRBV5-1 and TRBJ1-6 for the parts outside the CDR3, the full variable domain is KAGVTQTPRYLIKTRGQQVTLSCSPISGHRSVSWYQQTPGQGLQFLFEYFSETQRNKGNFPGRFSGRQFSNSRSEMNVSTLELGDSALYLCASSLGGREALHFGNGTRLTVT.

A single count supports this clone. This chain uses TRBV29-1 with TRBJ1-1, with TRBD1 identical over 8 bases. Germline CDR1 SQVTM, CDR2 ANQGSEA. The CDR3 runs 13 residues. The junction had 5 bases not matched to a gene; V was cut back by 7 bases and J by 1 base. This chain's CDR3 is CSASGTGNTEAFF. CDR3 nucleotides: TGCAGCGCCTCCGGGACAGGGAACACTGAAGCTTTCTTT. Together with reference TRBV29-1 and TRBJ1-1, the CDR3 gives the full variable domain: SAVISQKPSRDICQRGTSLTIQCQVDSQVTMMFWYRQQPGQSLTLIATANQGSEATYESGFVIDKFPISRPNLTFSTLTVSNMSPEDSSIYLCSASGTGNTEAFFGQGTRLTVV.

This clone appeared a single time. The genes are TRBV6-6 and TRBJ1-5, with 7 bases fitting TRBD1. The CDR3 is 14 amino acids. Germline V gene sequence: CDR1 MNHNY, CDR2 SVGAGI (reference sequence). With 7 bases clipped from V and 3 bases from J, the junction kept 6 bases outside the gene matches. CDR3 in amino acids: CASTRDSYNQPQHF. Written as DNA, the CDR3 is TGTGCCAGCACCCGGGACAGTTACAATCAGCCCCAGCATTTT.

This chain links TRBV5-4 with TRBJ2-1, with 9 bases matching TRBD1. Unmatched junction bases numbered 10, after V lost 6 bases and J lost 9 bases. The CDR3 loop spans 14 amino acids. Germline loops: CDR1 SGHNT, CDR2 YYREEE (reference sequence). For the CDR3, the DNA is TGTGCCAGCAAATCGAACAGGGGGCGGAGTGAGCAGTTCTTC. Protein: CASKSNRGRSEQFF.

This clone has a handful of counts. V gene TRBV5-4 combines with J gene TRBJ2-6; D gene uncertain. V lost 0 bases to trimming and J lost 0 bases, with 10 bases between them. The germline V gene encodes CDR1 SGHNT and CDR2 YYREEE (reference sequence). This CDR3 has 17 residues. CDR3 region: CASSLGGSSSGANVLTF. Written as DNA, the CDR3 is TGTGCCAGCAGCTTGGGTGGCTCCTCCTCTGGGGCCAACGTCCTGACTTTC.

The chain employs TRBV6-5 and TRBJ1-1; D remains unclear. The CDR3 sequence is 14 residues long. Germline V gene sequence: CDR1 MNHEY, CDR2 SVGAGI. Between the trimmed V and J ends, which lost 6 bases and 1 base, there was a span of 12 bases. CDR3 DNA: TGTGCCAGCAGCAAGTATGGAGCGAACACTGAAGCTTTCTTT. It encodes CASSKYGANTEAFF.